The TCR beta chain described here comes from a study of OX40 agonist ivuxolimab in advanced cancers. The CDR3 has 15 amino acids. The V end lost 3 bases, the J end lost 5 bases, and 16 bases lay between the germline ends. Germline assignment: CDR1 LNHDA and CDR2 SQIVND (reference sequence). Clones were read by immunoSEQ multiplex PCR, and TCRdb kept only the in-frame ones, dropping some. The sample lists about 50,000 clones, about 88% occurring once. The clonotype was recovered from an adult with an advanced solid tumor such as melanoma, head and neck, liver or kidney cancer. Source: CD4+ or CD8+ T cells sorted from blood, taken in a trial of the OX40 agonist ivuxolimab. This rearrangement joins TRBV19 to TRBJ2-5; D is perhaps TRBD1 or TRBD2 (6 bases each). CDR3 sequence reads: CASSIEGGGVETQYF. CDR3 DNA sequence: TGTGCCAGTAGTATCGAGGGGGGAGGTGTCGAGACCCAGTACTTC.